This T cell receptor (beta chain) was identified in a study of blood T cell repertoires in COVID-19. CDR3 length: 14 residues. Original data processing: Reference gene primer amplification in the assay estimated nucleated cell counts. Profiling relied on immunoSEQ multiplex PCR, and the TCRdb table lists in-frame clones only, not all of them. V and J calls and clone size are those listed in that table; D and trimming were worked out from the DNA. The table has around 180,000 clones, roughly 70% seen once. Specimen: peripheral blood. The chain couples TRBV21-1 to TRBJ2-1; the DNA was not compared with TRBD2, the D call given in the table. TRBV21-1 corresponds to a pseudogene. The TCR originated in a woman older than 75 with acute or convalescent COVID-19. The DNA of the CDR3 is TGTGCCAGCAGCCGGGAACGGGGTCTCAATGAGCAGTTCTTC. This encodes CASSRERGLNEQFF.